The subject of this entry is one TCR beta chain. The entry originates in a study of control samples from healthy donors and cancer patients. The length of the CDR3 is 14 residues. The V segment lost 5 bases and the J segment 5 bases; nucleotides outside the gene matches: 6. Germline loops: CDR1 SGHTA, CDR2 FQGNSA. Here immunoSEQ multiplex PCR was the method, and the copy in TCRdb shows in-frame clones only, minus some. The repertoire has about 41,000 clones, roughly 94% of them found once; the top ten carry roughly a quarter. Sequenced input: blood. This receptor was identified in a man in his sixties in good health. The J gene is TRBJ2-7, the V gene TRBV7-2, with 10 bases identical to TRBD2. The CDR3 bases are TGTGCCAGCAGCCCTGGACTAGCGGCACACGAGCAGTACTTC. This translates into CASSPGLAAHEQYF.